The T cell receptor beta chain under discussion was sequenced for a study of Ad26.COV2.S vaccination and SARS-CoV-2 variants (dated by TCRdb to about 2021). A note on the overall study: Donors in the vaccine arm were drawn from COV1001, a phase I-IIa trial of Ad26.COV2.S in healthy adults that was multicentre, randomized, double-blind and placebo-controlled. Ad26.COV2.S was administered intramuscularly at 5 x 10^10 or 1 x 10^11 viral particles, either as a single shot or as two shots given 56 days apart. Investigators did not know the trial group allocation while performing experiments and assessing outcomes. TCRbeta repertoire sequencing was used to assess the specificity and breadth of SARS-CoV-2-reactive T cell receptors after Ad26.COV2.S vaccination. The TCR-sequenced set comprised approximately 32 samples: around 20 Ad26.COV2.S vaccine recipients, 5 placebo recipients and 8 SARS-CoV-2 convalescent individuals. Participants in the trial were split at random into five groups of five each, receiving low-dose or high-dose Ad26.COV2.S once or twice, or else placebo on both occasions.

The sample's treatment or condition, from its label and the paper: approximately 18 received Ad26.COV2.S at low or high dose, single or two shots; about 5 received placebo; per-sample allocation not given. Repertoires of vaccine and placebo recipients were sequenced from samples taken on day 63 after the first injection. In Cohort 1b, roughly 25 adults aged 18-55 years were enrolled at a single site in Boston, USA, between 29 July and 7 August 2020. Ad26.COV2.S consisted of a replication-incompetent adenovirus type 26 vector by which a prefusion-stabilized SARS-CoV-2 spike protein from the original Wuhan strain was expressed. The full study reports these points: After vaccination, substantial breadth of spike-specific CD8+ and CD4+ T cell responses was reported. Comparable non-spike TCR breadth was observed between vaccine and placebo recipients, consistent with only spike being contained in the vaccine. The authors noted that the TCR breadth and depth analyses may have underestimated total T cell responses. The study lacked the statistical power to compare responses across vaccine doses or regimens. Higher spike-specific TCR breadth was observed in Ad26.COV2.S recipients than in placebo recipients (P = 0.0014).

A word on this clone: Its recognized antigen is unknown. The input lacks base qualities; no much larger clone sits a single base away.

In the germline V gene (reference sequence), CDR1 corresponds to LNHDA and CDR2 to SQIVND. Between the V and J ends, shortened by 7 bases and 9 bases respectively, the junction contains 15 bases. The CDR3 has 12 amino acids, counting the end cysteine and phenylalanine. The retained sequence is limited to the CDR3, 36 bases, with the frame set at the first base. The immunoSEQ Assay was the method used to sequence TCRbeta CDR3 regions. After extraction, genomic DNA underwent amplification by bias-controlled multiplex PCR, followed by high-throughput sequencing. As for the authors' bioinformatics: To quantify the absolute abundance of every unique TCRbeta CDR3 region, sequences were collapsed and filtered. T cell fraction was estimated by normalizing TCRbeta template counts to usable DNA, with usable DNA measured through amplification of reference genes found in all nucleated cells. Repertoire TCRs were annotated as SARS-CoV-2-specific when V gene, CDR3 amino acid sequence and J gene were exactly matched to a known reactive TCR set. The reference SARS-CoV-2 TCR set came from MIRA and was filtered for enrichment in COVID-19-positive ImmuneCODE repertoires, removing public or cross-reactive TCRs. Drawing on the MIRA antigens, annotated TCRs were analysed further at the level of specific ORF or position within ORF. Breadth was defined as annotated unique rearrangements over total unique productive rearrangements; depth was the summed frequency of those rearrangements. TCR breadth was compared between groups using two-sided Wilcoxon rank-sum tests. TCRdb carries this immuneACCESS record with in-frame sequences only. Its versions omit some clonotypes, under half of them owing to an unresolved V gene in the studies checked, with the rest unexplained. V and J calls plus clone size are reproduced from that table; the DNA served to infer D and trimming. The sample data list roughly 380,000 clones, and roughly 91% of these were observed just once. The leading ten clones occupy 3.4% of the sample.

The material was peripheral blood, obtained in a trial of Ad26.COV2.S vaccine versus placebo. This chain joins TRBV19 to TRBJ2-5, and the D gene may be TRBD1, 5 bases matching. The sequence derives from a person between 18 and 59 years old who received the Ad26.COV2.S COVID-19 vaccine or a placebo. At the DNA level, the sequence is TGTGCCAGTACCCCCCGGCAGGGTCCCCAGTACTTC. Translated, this is CASTPRQGPQYF.